The T cell receptor (beta chain) described here comes from a study of blood T cell repertoires in COVID-19. Study as a whole: Nucleic acid was either cDNA or gDNA, and it came from T cells, B-cell-depleted T cells, or PBMCs.

In the original processing: Reference gene primer amplification in the assay estimated nucleated cell counts. TCRdb keeps only in-frame clones here, not all; method: immunoSEQ multiplex PCR. The V and J calls and clone size are taken from that table; D and trimming were inferred from the DNA. This table has more than 60,000 clones, 84% appearing once. The CDR3 consists of 12 residues. In germline, CDR1 is SEHNR, CDR2 FQNEAQ (reference sequence). Trimming took 5 bases from V and 7 from J, leaving 11 bases between them. This chain links TRBV7-9 with TRBJ1-2; no clear D. Sequenced sample: peripheral blood. This clonotype was obtained from a man aged 45-65 years with acute or convalescent COVID-19. The CDR3 is CASSGIGSGYTF. For the CDR3, the DNA is TGTGCCAGCAGCGGTATTGGGAGTGGCTACACCTTC.